The rows below give T cell receptor beta chains drawn from one sample of a study of cytomegalovirus exposure and HLA in healthy donors. Here immunoSEQ multiplex PCR was the method, and the copy in TCRdb shows in-frame clones only, minus some. The sample includes roughly 100,000 clones, 76% seen only once; the top ten take approximately 8.2%. Sequencing input: PBMCs. The source of these receptors is a man aged 35-49 years in good health and CMV-seropositive. Both conserved end residues are part of each CDR3. A D gene is named only where the DNA matches it firmly. For some rows the clone size is stated as once, few or many, or as a class when expanded; others skip it.

size: -
V: TRBV4-3
J: TRBJ2-1
D: -
CDR3: CASSVRRAYNEQFF
DNA: TGCGCCAGCAGCGTACGGAGGGCCTACAATGAGCAGTTCTTC

size: -
V: TRBV7-2
J: TRBJ2-5
D: -
CDR3: CASSLYGSKETQYF
DNA: TGTGCCAGCAGCTTATACGGGTCTAAAGAGACCCAGTACTTC

size: -
V: TRBV9
J: TRBJ2-1
D: TRBD1
CDR3: CASSAGQGPEYNEQFF
DNA: TGTGCCAGCAGCGCCGGACAGGGCCCGGAATACAATGAGCAGTTCTTC

size: -
V: TRBV10-3
J: TRBJ2-7
D: -
CDR3: CAIRPADTYEQYF
DNA: TGTGCCATCAGGCCGGCGGACACCTACGAGCAGTACTTC

size: -
V: TRBV19
J: TRBJ1-5
D: -
CDR3: CASSIRYREPQHF
DNA: TGTGCCAGTAGTATAAGGTACCGGGAGCCCCAGCATTTT

size: -
V: TRBV9
J: TRBJ2-2
D: TRBD2
CDR3: CASSSPGLAGGLVTGELFF
DNA: TGTGCCAGCAGCTCACCGGGACTAGCGGGGGGGCTGGTCACCGGGGAGCTGTTTTTT

size: -
V: TRBV4-3
J: TRBJ1-2
D: -
CDR3: CASSQDTSNYGYTF
DNA: TGCGCCAGCAGCCAAGATACGAGTAACTATGGCTACACCTTC

size: -
V: TRBV9
J: TRBJ2-3
D: -
CDR3: CASSPPQWASADTQYF
DNA: TGTGCCAGCAGCCCCCCCCAATGGGCTAGCGCAGATACGCAGTATTTT

size: once
V: TRBV7-9
J: TRBJ1-1
D: -
CDR3: CASSLGWGPNTEAFF
DNA: TGTGCCAGCAGCTTAGGGTGGGGCCCGAACACTGAAGCTTTCTTT

size: -
V: TRBV12-2
J: TRBJ1-3
D: -
CDR3: CASRLAQISGNTIYF
DNA: TGTGCAAGTCGCTTAGCGCAGATCTCTGGAAACACCATATATTTT

size: -
V: TRBV30
J: TRBJ1-4
D: TRBD1
CDR3: CAWSNRGKNEKLFF
DNA: TGTGCCTGGTCAAACAGGGGGAAAAATGAAAAACTGTTTTTT

size: -
V: TRBV14
J: TRBJ1-1
D: -
CDR3: CASSRQLNTEAFF
DNA: TGTGCCAGCAGCCGACAGTTGAACACTGAAGCTTTCTTT

size: few
V: TRBV20-1
J: TRBJ2-7
D: -
CDR3: CSARAGFEQYF
DNA: TGCAGTGCTAGAGCAGGGTTCGAGCAGTACTTC

size: -
V: TRBV5-5
J: TRBJ1-2
D: -
CDR3: CASSLVEGPNYGYTF
DNA: TGTGCCAGCAGCTTGGTGGAGGGCCCTAACTATGGCTACACCTTC

size: -
V: TRBV19
J: TRBJ1-5
D: -
CDR3: CASSIEGGKPQHF
DNA: TGTGCCAGTAGTATCGAAGGCGGGAAGCCCCAGCATTTT

size: -
V: TRBV14
J: TRBJ2-1
D: -
CDR3: CASSQVVNEQFF
DNA: TGTGCCAGCAGCCAAGTAGTCAATGAGCAGTTCTTC

size: -
V: TRBV11-3
J: TRBJ2-1
D: TRBD2
CDR3: CASSETTSGVPFYNEQFF
DNA: TGTGCCAGCAGCGAAACGACTAGCGGGGTACCATTTTACAATGAGCAGTTCTTC

size: few
V: TRBV11-2
J: TRBJ2-3
D: TRBD1
CDR3: CASSRDRVSTDTQYF
DNA: TGTGCCAGCAGCCGGGACAGGGTAAGCACAGATACGCAGTATTTT

size: -
V: TRBV19
J: TRBJ2-7
D: TRBD1
CDR3: CASSRQGGLNSYEQYF
DNA: TGTGCCAGTAGCCGACAGGGCGGGCTAAACTCCTACGAGCAGTACTTC

size: -
V: TRBV6-5
J: TRBJ1-4
D: -
CDR3: CASSRGFAGKEKLFF
DNA: TGTGCCAGCAGTCGTGGATTTGCGGGGAAGGAAAAACTGTTTTTT

size: -
V: TRBV18
J: TRBJ1-1
D: -
CDR3: CASSPLEQGLGNTEAFF
DNA: TGTGCCAGCTCACCCCTAGAACAGGGTTTGGGAAACACTGAAGCTTTCTTT

size: -
V: TRBV25-1
J: TRBJ2-1
D: -
CDR3: CASARLDSSYNEQFF
DNA: TGTGCCAGCGCACGATTGGACAGCTCCTACAATGAGCAGTTCTTC

size: -
V: TRBV5-4
J: TRBJ1-1
D: -
CDR3: CASSREEQAFF
DNA: TGTGCCAGCAGCCGCGAAGAGCAAGCTTTCTTT